These T cell receptor beta chains were read from a single sample in a study of blood T cell repertoires in COVID-19. The method was immunoSEQ multiplex PCR; TCRdb's version includes in-frame clones alone and lacks a portion of them. Here the sample spans approximately 150,000 clones, approximately 84% being singletons. Sequenced: peripheral blood. The source of these receptors is a human donor in a cohort sampled during active COVID-19. CDR3s include the opening cysteine and the closing phenylalanine or tryptophan. A D gene is named only where the DNA matches it firmly. Clone size is stated in some rows and not others, as once, few, many or a class when expanded.

d_call,clone_size,j_call,v_call,cdr3_length,cdr3_aa,cdr3_nt
-,-,TRBJ2-3,TRBV7-8,13,CASSLTVRDTQYF,TGTGCCAGCAGCTTAACGGTTAGAGATACGCAGTATTTT
TRBD1,-,TRBJ1-5,TRBV19,16,CASSITRGASNQPQHF,TGTGCCAGTAGTATAACCAGGGGGGCCAGCAATCAGCCCCAGCATTTT
TRBD2,-,TRBJ2-2,TRBV11-2,17,CASSLRFRGANTGELFF,TGTGCCAGCAGCTTAAGGTTTCGGGGGGCGAACACCGGGGAGCTGTTTTTT
-,-,TRBJ1-2,TRBV5-5,16,CASSLGRADLDYGYTF,TGTGCCAGCTCCCTAGGGAGGGCGGACTTGGACTATGGCTACACCTTC
-,-,TRBJ1-1,TRBV20-1,10,CSARDIQAFF,TGCAGTGCTAGGGACATCCAAGCTTTCTTT
-,-,TRBJ1-1,TRBV5-1,14,CASSFDSMNTEAFF,TGCGCCAGCAGCTTTGACAGCATGAACACTGAAGCTTTCTTT
-,-,TRBJ2-1,TRBV5-1,16,CASTQTDRSSYNEQFF,TGCGCCAGCACCCAGACAGACAGGAGCTCCTACAATGAGCAGTTCTTC
-,-,TRBJ2-7,TRBV6-5,10,CASGTYEQYF,TGTGCCAGCGGCACCTACGAGCAGTACTTC
TRBD2,-,TRBJ2-7,TRBV7-9,12,CASSRGGYEQYF,TGTGCCAGCAGCCGGGGGGGCTACGAGCAGTACTTC
TRBD2,-,TRBJ2-7,TRBV9,16,CASSVEIAGGVREQYF,TGTGCCAGCAGCGTAGAAATAGCGGGGGGCGTACGTGAGCAGTACTTC
-,few,TRBJ1-1,TRBV18,15,CASSPRGTENTEAFF,TGTGCCAGCTCACCACGGGGCACAGAGAACACTGAAGCTTTCTTT
-,-,TRBJ2-3,TRBV28,15,CASSLVATSTDTQYF,TGTGCCAGCAGTTTAGTAGCGACAAGCACAGATACGCAGTATTTT
-,few,TRBJ1-2,TRBV30,14,CAWSQTRGPGGYTF,TGTGCCTGGAGCCAAACCAGGGGACCGGGGGGCTACACCTTC
-,-,TRBJ2-3,TRBV4-2,13,CASRPSVTDTQYF,TGTGCCAGCCGACCTAGCGTCACAGATACGCAGTATTTT
-,-,TRBJ1-4,TRBV19,15,CASSRRDGLREKLFF,TGTGCCAGTAGTAGGAGGGACGGGCTCCGTGAAAAACTGTTTTTT
-,-,TRBJ1-6,TRBV6-5,12,CASSYGSGALHF,TGTGCCAGCAGTTACGGGTCGGGTGCCCTCCACTTT
TRBD1,once,TRBJ1-1,TRBV18,15,CASSPPTGWDTEAFF,TGTGCCAGCTCACCACCGACAGGGTGGGACACTGAAGCTTTCTTT
TRBD2,-,TRBJ2-3,TRBV27,16,CASSLRLAGGVDTQYF,TGTGCCAGCAGTTTACGACTAGCGGGGGGTGTCGATACGCAGTATTTT
-,few,TRBJ1-5,TRBV19,14,CASSIWQGGQPQHF,TGTGCCAGTAGTATCTGGCAGGGCGGTCAGCCCCAGCATTTT
-,-,TRBJ1-2,TRBV5-1,14,CASSFDTLGDGYTF,TGCGCCAGCAGCTTCGACACCCTCGGGGATGGCTACACCTTC
TRBD1,-,TRBJ1-1,TRBV10-1,12,CASSPQGAAAFF,TGCGCCAGCAGTCCTCAGGGGGCTGCCGCTTTCTTT
TRBD1,once,TRBJ2-1,TRBV29-1,13,CSVAETGGNEQFF,TGCAGCGTTGCTGAGACAGGGGGCAATGAGCAGTTCTTC
-,-,TRBJ2-3,TRBV28,19,CASRPRNRPRTTSTDTQYF,TGTGCCAGCAGACCCCGTAATCGACCCCGAACGACTAGCACAGATACGCAGTATTTT
-,-,TRBJ1-1,TRBV5-4,15,CASSLSGGQNTEAFF,TGTGCCAGCAGCCTCTCGGGGGGCCAGAACACTGAAGCTTTCTTT
-,-,TRBJ2-1,TRBV6-5,14,CASSYYQGGNEQFF,TGTGCCAGCAGTTATTATCAGGGGGGCAATGAGCAGTTCTTC
-,-,TRBJ1-5,TRBV19,15,CASSISVYSNQPQHF,TGTGCCAGTAGTATCAGCGTCTATAGCAATCAGCCCCAGCATTTT
TRBD2,-,TRBJ2-1,TRBV28,15,CASSLIAGGRNEQFF,TGTGCCAGCAGCCTAATAGCGGGGGGGCGGAATGAGCAGTTCTTC
-,once,TRBJ2-3,TRBV5-1,15,CASSLVGDTTDTQYF,TGCGCCAGCAGCTTGGTAGGCGACACCACAGATACGCAGTATTTT
TRBD1,-,TRBJ2-3,TRBV5-8,15,CASSHRRQGLDTQYF,TGTGCCAGCAGTCATCGCAGACAGGGGTTAGATACGCAGTATTTT
TRBD1,-,TRBJ2-4,TRBV19,16,CASQSGGSLAKNIQYF,TGTGCCAGTCAATCAGGGGGATCCTTAGCCAAAAACATTCAGTACTTC
-,-,TRBJ2-3,TRBV5-1,15,CASSLPLVQTDTQYF,TGCGCCAGCAGCTTGCCTTTGGTTCAGACAGATACGCAGTATTTT
-,once,TRBJ1-2,TRBV6-5,15,CASSYSWGDYYGYTF,TGTGCCAGCAGTTACAGCTGGGGGGACTACTATGGCTACACCTTC
TRBD2,-,TRBJ2-3,TRBV18,16,CASSPRTSGYTDTQYF,TGTGCCAGCTCTCCAAGGACTAGCGGTTACACAGATACGCAGTATTTT
TRBD1,-,TRBJ2-7,TRBV15,14,CATSPRDSSYEQYF,TGTGCCACCAGCCCCCGGGACAGCTCCTACGAGCAGTACTTC
-,once,TRBJ2-5,TRBV18,18,CASSPVYTGAGGQETQYF,TGTGCCAGCTCACCCGTCTACACAGGGGCGGGGGGCCAAGAGACCCAGTACTTC
-,-,TRBJ1-4,TRBV4-1,15,CASSQDEGVHEKLFF,TGCGCCAGCAGCCAAGATGAGGGAGTCCATGAAAAACTGTTTTTT
-,-,TRBJ1-2,TRBV3-1/TRBV3-2,15,CASSQDGRGGYGYTF,TGTGCCAGCAGCCAAGATGGTAGGGGCGGCTATGGCTACACCTTC
-,-,TRBJ2-2,TRBV6-6,14,CASTLRANTGELFF,TGTGCCAGCACCCTTCGGGCGAACACCGGGGAGCTGTTTTTT
TRBD2,-,TRBJ2-3,TRBV25-1,15,CASSDYGRASDTQYF,TGTGCCAGCAGTGATTACGGGAGGGCCTCAGATACGCAGTATTTT
TRBD2,-,TRBJ2-1,TRBV5-8,16,CASSRTGTSEYNEQFF,TGTGCCAGCAGCCGGACCGGGACTAGCGAATACAATGAGCAGTTCTTC
TRBD1,-,TRBJ2-7,TRBV4-2,15,CASSQGGGQGYEQYF,TGTGCCAGCAGCCAAGGGGGCGGACAGGGCTACGAGCAGTACTTC